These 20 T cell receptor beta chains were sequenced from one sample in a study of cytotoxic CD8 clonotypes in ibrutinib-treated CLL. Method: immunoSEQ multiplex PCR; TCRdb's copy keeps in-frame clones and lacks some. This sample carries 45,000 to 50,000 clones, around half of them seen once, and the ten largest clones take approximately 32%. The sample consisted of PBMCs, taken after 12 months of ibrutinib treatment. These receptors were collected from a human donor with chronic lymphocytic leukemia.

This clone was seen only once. The CDR3 nucleotides read TGTGCCAGCAGTGTAAGGCCCGGGACTAGTGACGAGCAGTACTTC. Translating it yields CASSVRPGTSDEQYF. This chain connects TRBV6-1 to TRBJ2-7, with TRBD2 matching 8 bases. In germline, CDR1 is MNHNS, CDR2 SASEGT. Trimming removed 4 bases from V and 5 bases from J; junction bases left unmatched: 10. The CDR3 length is 15 residues.

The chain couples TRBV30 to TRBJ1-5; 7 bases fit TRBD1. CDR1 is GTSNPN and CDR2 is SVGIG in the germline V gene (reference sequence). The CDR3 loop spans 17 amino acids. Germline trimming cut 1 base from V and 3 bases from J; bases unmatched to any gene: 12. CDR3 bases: TGTGCCTGGAGTGCCAAAAAACAGGGGTTGGACAATCAGCCCCAGCATTTT. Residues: CAWSAKKQGLDNQPQHF.

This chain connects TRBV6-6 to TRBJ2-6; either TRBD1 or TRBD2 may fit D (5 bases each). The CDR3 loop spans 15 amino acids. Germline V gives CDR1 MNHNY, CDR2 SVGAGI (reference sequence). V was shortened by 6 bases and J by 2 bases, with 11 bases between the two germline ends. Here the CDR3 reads CASSTGLAGANVLTF. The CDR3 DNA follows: TGTGCCAGCAGCACGGGGCTGGCTGGGGCCAACGTCCTGACTTTC.

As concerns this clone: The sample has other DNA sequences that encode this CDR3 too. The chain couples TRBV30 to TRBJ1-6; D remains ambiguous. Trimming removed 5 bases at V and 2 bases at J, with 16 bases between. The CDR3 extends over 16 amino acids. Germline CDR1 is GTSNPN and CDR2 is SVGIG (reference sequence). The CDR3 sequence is CAWDFGGQPYNSPLHF. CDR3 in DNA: TGTGCCTGGGATTTCGGCGGGCAGCCCTATAATTCACCCCTCCACTTT.

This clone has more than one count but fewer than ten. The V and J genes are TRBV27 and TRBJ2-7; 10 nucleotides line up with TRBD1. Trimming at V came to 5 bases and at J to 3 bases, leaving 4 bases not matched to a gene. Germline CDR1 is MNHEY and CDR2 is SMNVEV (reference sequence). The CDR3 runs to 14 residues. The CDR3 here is CASSPRTGGYEQYF. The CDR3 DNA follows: TGTGCCAGCAGTCCTAGGACAGGGGGCTACGAGCAGTACTTC.

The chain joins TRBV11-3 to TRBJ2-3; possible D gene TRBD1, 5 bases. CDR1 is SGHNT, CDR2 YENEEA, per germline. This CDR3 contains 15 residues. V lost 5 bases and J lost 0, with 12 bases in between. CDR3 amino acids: CASSVGHLSTDTQYF. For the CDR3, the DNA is TGTGCCAGCAGCGTAGGACACCTTAGCACAGATACGCAGTATTTT.

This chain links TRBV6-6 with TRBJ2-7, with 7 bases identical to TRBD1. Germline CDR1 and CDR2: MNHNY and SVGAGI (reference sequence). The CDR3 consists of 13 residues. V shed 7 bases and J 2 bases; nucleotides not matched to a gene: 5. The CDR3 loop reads CASIRGQTYEQYF. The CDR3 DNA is TGTGCCAGCATCAGGGGACAGACCTACGAGCAGTACTTC.

The CDR3 nucleotides are TGCGCCAGCAGTGAGTCGCCCGGGTGGGAGGGGCCGAATGATGGTAAATATAGCAATCAGCCCCAGCATTTT. This encodes CASSESPGWEGPNDGKYSNQPQHF. The V call is TRBV10-1, the J call TRBJ1-5, with D maybe TRBD1 (5 bases). V was trimmed by 0 bases and J by 0 bases, leaving 33 bases between them. CDR1 and CDR2 (germline): WNHNN, SYGVQD (reference sequence). The CDR3 has 24 amino acids.

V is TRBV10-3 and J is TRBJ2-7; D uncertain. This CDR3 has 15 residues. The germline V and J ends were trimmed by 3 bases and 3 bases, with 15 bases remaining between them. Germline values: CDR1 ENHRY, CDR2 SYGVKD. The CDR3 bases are TGTGCCATCAGTGACAGGCGCCGAGCCGACTACGAGCAGTACTTC. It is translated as CAISDRRRADYEQYF.

DNA of the CDR3: TGTGCCAGCAGCCCCGGCCAAACCCGCGGCTACACCTTC. Protein product: CASSPGQTRGYTF. The chain links TRBV9 to TRBJ1-2; no clear D gene. V lost 4 bases and J lost 8, with 15 bases in between. This CDR3 is 13 amino acids long. Germline V CDR1 and CDR2: SGDLS, YYNGEE.

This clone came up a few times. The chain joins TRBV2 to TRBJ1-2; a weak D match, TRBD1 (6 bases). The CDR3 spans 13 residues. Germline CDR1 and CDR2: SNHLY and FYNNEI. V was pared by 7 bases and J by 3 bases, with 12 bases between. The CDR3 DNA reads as TGTGCCAGCATACCGGGACACGACTATGGCTACACCTTC. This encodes CASIPGHDYGYTF.

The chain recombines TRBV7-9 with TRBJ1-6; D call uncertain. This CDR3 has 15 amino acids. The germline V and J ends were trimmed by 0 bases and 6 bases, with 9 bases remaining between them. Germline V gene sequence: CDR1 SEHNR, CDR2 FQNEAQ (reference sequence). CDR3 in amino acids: CASSLASGFNSPLHF. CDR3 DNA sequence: TGTGCCAGCAGCTTAGCGTCGGGGTTTAATTCACCCCTCCACTTT.

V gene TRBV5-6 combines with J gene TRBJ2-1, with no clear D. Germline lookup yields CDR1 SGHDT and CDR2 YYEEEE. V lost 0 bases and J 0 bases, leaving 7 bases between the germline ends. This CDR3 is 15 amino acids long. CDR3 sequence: CASSLGPSSYNEQFF. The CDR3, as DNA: TGTGCCAGCAGCTTGGGACCCAGCTCCTACAATGAGCAGTTCTTC. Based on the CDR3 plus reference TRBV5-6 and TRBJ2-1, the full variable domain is DAGVTQSPTHLIKTRGQQVTLRCSPKSGHDTVSWYQQALGQGPQFIFQYYEEEERQRGNFPDRFSGHQFPNYSSELNVNALLLGDSALYLCASSLGPSSYNEQFFGPGTRLTVL.

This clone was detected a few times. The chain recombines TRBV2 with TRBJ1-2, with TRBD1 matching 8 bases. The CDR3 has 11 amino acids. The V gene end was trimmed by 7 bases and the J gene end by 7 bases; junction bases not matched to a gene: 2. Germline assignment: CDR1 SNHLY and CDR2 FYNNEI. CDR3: CASMQGAGYTF. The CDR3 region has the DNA TGTGCCAGCATGCAGGGGGCTGGCTACACCTTC.

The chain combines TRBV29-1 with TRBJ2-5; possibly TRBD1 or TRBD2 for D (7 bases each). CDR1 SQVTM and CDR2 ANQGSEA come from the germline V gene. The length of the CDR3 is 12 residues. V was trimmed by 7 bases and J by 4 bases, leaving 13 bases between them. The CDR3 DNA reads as TGCAGCGCAGGGGGGGGGTCAGAGACCCAGTACTTC. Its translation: CSAGGGSETQYF.

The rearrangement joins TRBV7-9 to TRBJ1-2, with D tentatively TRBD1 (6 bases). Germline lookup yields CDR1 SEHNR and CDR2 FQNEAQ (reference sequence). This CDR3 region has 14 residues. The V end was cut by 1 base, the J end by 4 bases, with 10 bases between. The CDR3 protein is CASSLEGGSYGYTF. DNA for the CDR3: TGTGCCAGCAGCTTAGAGGGGGGCAGCTATGGCTACACCTTC.

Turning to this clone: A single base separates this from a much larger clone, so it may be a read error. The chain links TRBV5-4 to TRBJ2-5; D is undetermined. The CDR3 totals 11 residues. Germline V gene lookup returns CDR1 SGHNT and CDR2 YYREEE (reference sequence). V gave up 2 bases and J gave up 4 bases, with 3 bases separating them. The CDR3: CASSFGETQYF. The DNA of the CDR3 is TGTGCCAGCAGCTTTGGAGAGACCCAGTACTTC.

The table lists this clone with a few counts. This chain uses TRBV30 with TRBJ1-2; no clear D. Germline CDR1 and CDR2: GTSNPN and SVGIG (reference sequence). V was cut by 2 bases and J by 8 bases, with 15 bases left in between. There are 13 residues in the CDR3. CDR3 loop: CAWSSTPLGGYTF. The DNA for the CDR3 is TGTGCCTGGAGTTCAACTCCTCTCGGGGGCTACACCTTC.

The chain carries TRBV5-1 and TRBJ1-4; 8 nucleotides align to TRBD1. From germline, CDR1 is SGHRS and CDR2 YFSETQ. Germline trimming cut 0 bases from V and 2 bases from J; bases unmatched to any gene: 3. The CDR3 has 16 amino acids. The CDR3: CASSLEPGGTNEKLFF. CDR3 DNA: TGCGCCAGCAGCTTGGAACCAGGGGGCACTAATGAAAAACTGTTTTTT. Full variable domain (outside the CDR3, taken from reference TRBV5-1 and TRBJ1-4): KAGVTQTPRYLIKTRGQQVTLSCSPISGHRSVSWYQQTPGQGLQFLFEYFSETQRNKGNFPGRFSGRQFSNSRSEMNVSTLELGDSALYLCASSLEPGGTNEKLFFGSGTQLSVL.

CDR3 amino acids: CASSFGRSGGYTF. CDR3 sequence (DNA): TGTGCCAGCAGTTTCGGGCGATCGGGGGGCTACACCTTC. V usage is TRBV28 and J usage is TRBJ1-2; D gene ambiguous. CDR1 and CDR2 from the germline V gene are MDHEN and SYDVKM. CDR3 length equals 13 residues. V gave up 3 bases and J gave up 8 bases, with 13 bases separating them.